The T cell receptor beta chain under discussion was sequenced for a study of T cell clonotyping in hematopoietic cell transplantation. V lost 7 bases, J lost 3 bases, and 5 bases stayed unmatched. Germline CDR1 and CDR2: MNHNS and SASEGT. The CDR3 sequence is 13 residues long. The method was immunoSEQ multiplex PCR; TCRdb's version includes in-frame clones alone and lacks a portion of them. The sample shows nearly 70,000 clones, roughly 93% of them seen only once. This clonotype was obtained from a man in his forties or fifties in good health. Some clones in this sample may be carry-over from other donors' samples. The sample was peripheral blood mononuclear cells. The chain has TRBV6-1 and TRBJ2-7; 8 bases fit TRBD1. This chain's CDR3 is CASTYTGGYEQYF. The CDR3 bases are TGTGCCAGCACCTATACAGGGGGCTACGAGCAGTACTTC.